This T cell receptor (beta chain) came from a study of T cell responses to AZD1222 COVID-19 vaccine. Libraries were prepared by immunoSEQ multiplex PCR; TCRdb keeps only in-frame clonotypes and omits some of them. The sample includes 140,000 to 150,000 clones, more than 75% of them seen just once. Germline V CDR1 and CDR2: MNHEY, SVGEGT. The CDR3 runs 13 residues. The V end lost 6 bases, the J end lost 5 bases, and 12 bases lay between the germline ends. Study-wide results and caveats: Along spike, vaccine-associated CD4 TCRs were found throughout, with dominance at 160-218 and 743-854. Repertoires were obtained solely post-peak T cell response.

To note about this clone: Its antigen is still unknown.

The sample was peripheral blood, taken on day 0 of MenACWY control vaccination. The rearrangement links TRBV6-2 or TRBV6-3 to TRBJ2-3; no definite D call. This receptor was obtained from an adult in good health. CDR3 nucleotides: TGTGCCAGCAGCCGCCGACTTTTAGATACGCAGTATTTT. It encodes CASSRRLLDTQYF.